One sample yielded the 5 T cell receptor beta chains listed below, sequenced in a study of blood T cells in healthy people across ages. A second PCR, run for about 6 to 12 cycles, used a sample-barcoded 5' primer plus a J-beta primer mix. Each CDR3 protein is one row after TCRdb ran MiXCR on the 5' RACE reads. The sample records approximately 770,000 distinct CDR3 sequences, roughly 50% being singletons. Sequencing was carried out using blood. Receptors originate from a man between 25 and 39 years old in good health.

This chain joins TRBV20-1 and TRBJ2-3, with 9 bases matching TRBD2. Germline V CDR1 and CDR2: DFQATT, SNEGSKA (reference sequence). The CDR3 contains 15 residues. J lost 2 bases, V lost 1 base, and 4 bases had no gene match. This CDR3 reads CSARGLAEPTDTQYF. In DNA, the CDR3 is TGCAGTGCTAGAGGACTAGCGGAGCCCACAGATACGCAGTATTTT.

This clonotype turned up a few times. V and J are TRBV9 and TRBJ1-2, with TRBD1 as a possible D gene (5 bases). Trimming took off 4 bases at V and 8 bases at J, with 15 bases between the two ends. Germline V lookup: CDR1 SGDLS, CDR2 YYNGEE. The CDR3 spans 13 residues. The CDR3 coding sequence is TGTGCCAGCAGCCAAGCGGGGCAGTTGGGCTACACCTTC. Amino acids: CASSQAGQLGYTF.

The chain links TRBV20-1 to TRBJ2-1; no reliable D call. Trimming removed 6 bases from V and 12 bases from J, with 18 bases in between. Germline V gives CDR1 DFQATT, CDR2 SNEGSKA (reference sequence). The CDR3 runs 12 residues. The CDR3 is CSAPSGLNLQFF. The DNA for the CDR3 is TGCAGTGCCCCATCCGGCCTTAATTTGCAGTTCTTC.

The chain uses TRBV20-1 and TRBJ1-6; D not certain. Trimming removed 3 bases at V and 0 bases at J, with 15 bases between. Germline CDR1 is DFQATT and CDR2 is SNEGSKA (reference sequence). There are 17 residues in the CDR3. Written as DNA, the CDR3 is TGCAGTGCTAGGGAGATCGATCGGAGCTCCTATAATTCACCCCTCCACTTT. It codes for CSAREIDRSSYNSPLHF.

V gene TRBV12-5 combines with J gene TRBJ1-1; no reliable D call. CDR1 and CDR2 (germline): LGHNT, FRNRAP. The CDR3 sequence is 13 residues long. V dropped 5 bases and J dropped 3 bases, with 10 bases sitting between them. CDR3 loop: CASGVARDTEAFF. CDR3 sequence (DNA): TGTGCTAGTGGTGTGGCTCGGGACACTGAAGCTTTCTTT.